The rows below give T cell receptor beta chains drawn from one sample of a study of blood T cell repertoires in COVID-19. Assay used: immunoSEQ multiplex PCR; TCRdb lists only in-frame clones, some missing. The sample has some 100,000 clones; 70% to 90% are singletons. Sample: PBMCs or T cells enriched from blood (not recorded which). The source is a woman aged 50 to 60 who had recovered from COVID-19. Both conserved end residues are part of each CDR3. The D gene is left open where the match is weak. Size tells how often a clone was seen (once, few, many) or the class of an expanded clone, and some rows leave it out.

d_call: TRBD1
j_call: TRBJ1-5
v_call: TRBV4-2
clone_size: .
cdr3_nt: TGTGCCAGCAGCCAAGATTCGTTAGGGACAGACTACCAGCCCCAGCATTTT
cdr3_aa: CASSQDSLGTDYQPQHF

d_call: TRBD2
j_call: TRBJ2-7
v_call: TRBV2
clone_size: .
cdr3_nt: TGTGCCAGCAGTCGACTGGGGCGGGAGATATCCTACGAGCAGTACTTC
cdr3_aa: CASSRLGREISYEQYF

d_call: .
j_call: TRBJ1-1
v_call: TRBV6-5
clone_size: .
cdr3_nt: TGTGCCAGCAGCCGCACCCTCCTGTACTCTGAAGCTTTCTTT
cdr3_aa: CASSRTLLYSEAFF

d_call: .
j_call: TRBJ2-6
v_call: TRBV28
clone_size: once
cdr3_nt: TGTGCCAGCACCTCTATCGGGGTCCAGGCCAACGTCCTGACTTTC
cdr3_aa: CASTSIGVQANVLTF

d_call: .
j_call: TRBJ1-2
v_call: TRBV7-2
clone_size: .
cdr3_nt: TGTGCCAGCAGCTCCTCTCCGGGGTTCCATGGCTACACCTTC
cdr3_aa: CASSSSPGFHGYTF

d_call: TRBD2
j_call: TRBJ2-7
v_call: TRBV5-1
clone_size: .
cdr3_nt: TGCGCCAGCAGCCGCACAGCGGGAGTGGTAAACGAGCAGTACTTC
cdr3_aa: CASSRTAGVVNEQYF

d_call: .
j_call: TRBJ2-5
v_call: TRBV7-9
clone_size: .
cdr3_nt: TGTGCCAGCAGCCCGCGGGACAGAGATCTAGAGACCCAGTACTTC
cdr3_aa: CASSPRDRDLETQYF

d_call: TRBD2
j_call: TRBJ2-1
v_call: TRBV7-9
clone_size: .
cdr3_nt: TGTGCCAGCAGCTTACCCCCTCGACTAGCGGGGGCCCACAATGAGCAGTTCTTC
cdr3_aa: CASSLPPRLAGAHNEQFF

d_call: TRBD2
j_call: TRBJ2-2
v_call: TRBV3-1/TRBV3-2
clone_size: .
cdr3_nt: TGTGCCAGCAGCCAGTTTAGCGGGAAGGTCAACACCGGGGAGCTGTTTTTT
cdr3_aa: CASSQFSGKVNTGELFF

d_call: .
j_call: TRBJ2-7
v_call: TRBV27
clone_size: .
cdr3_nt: TGTGCCAGCAGTTTAGGAGGATCATCCTACGAGCAGTACTTC
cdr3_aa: CASSLGGSSYEQYF

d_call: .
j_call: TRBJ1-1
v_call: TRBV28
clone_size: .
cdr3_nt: TGTGCCAGCATTGTTGGGCCTGAAGCTTTCTTT
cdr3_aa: CASIVGPEAFF

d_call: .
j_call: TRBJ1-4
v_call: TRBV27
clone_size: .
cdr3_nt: TGTGCCAGCAGTTTATCTCGCCAACCTAGGGAAAAACTGTTTTTT
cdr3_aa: CASSLSRQPREKLFF

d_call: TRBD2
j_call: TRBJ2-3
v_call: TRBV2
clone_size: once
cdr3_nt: TGTGCCAGCAGTCTCTTAGCGGGAGTTTCAACAGATACGCAGTATTTT
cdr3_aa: CASSLLAGVSTDTQYF

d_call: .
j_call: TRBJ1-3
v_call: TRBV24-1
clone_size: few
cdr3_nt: TGTGCCACCAGTGGGGCAGGGAGGGACGGAAACACCATATATTTT
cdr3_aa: CATSGAGRDGNTIYF

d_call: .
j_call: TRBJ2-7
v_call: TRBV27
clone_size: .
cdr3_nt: TGTGCCAGCAGTTCCCGCTCCTACGAGCAGTACTTC
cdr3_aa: CASSSRSYEQYF

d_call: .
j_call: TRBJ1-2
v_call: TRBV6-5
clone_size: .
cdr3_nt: TGTGCCAGCAGTTACTCGCGTACAGGGAACTATGGCTACACCTTC
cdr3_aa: CASSYSRTGNYGYTF

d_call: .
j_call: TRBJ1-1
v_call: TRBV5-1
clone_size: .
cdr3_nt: TGCGCCAGCAGCCCAACGCGGGTGAACACTGAAGCTTTCTTT
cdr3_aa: CASSPTRVNTEAFF

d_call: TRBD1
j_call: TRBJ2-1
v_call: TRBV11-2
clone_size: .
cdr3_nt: TGTGCCAGCAGCTCCTACGGGACAGTTAACAATGAGCAGTTCTTC
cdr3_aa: CASSSYGTVNNEQFF

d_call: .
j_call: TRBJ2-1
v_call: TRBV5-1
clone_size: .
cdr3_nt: TGCGCCAGCAGGTTAGCGGAAACTTACTACAATGAGCAGTTCTTC
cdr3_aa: CASRLAETYYNEQFF

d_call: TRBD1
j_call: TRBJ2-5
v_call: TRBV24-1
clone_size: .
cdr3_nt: TGTGCCACCAGTGAGTCCGGGACAGGGGAAGAGACCCAGTACTTC
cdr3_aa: CATSESGTGEETQYF

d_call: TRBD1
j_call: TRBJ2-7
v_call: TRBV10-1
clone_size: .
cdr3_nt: TGCGCCAGCGGGGACAGGGGGCGCCCCCGCCACGAGCAGTACTTC
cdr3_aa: CASGDRGRPRHEQYF

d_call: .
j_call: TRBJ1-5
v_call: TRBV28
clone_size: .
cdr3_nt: TGTGCCAGTAACATAAACGATCAGCCCCAGCATTTT
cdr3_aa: CASNINDQPQHF

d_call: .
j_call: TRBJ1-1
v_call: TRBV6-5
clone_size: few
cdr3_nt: TGTGCCAGCAGTCTTGGAATACAGGGTAGTGAAGCTTTCTTT
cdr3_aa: CASSLGIQGSEAFF

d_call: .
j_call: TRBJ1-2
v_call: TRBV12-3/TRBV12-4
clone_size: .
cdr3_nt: TGTGCCAGCAGTGAGACTCGGGGCTATGGCTACACCTTC
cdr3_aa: CASSETRGYGYTF

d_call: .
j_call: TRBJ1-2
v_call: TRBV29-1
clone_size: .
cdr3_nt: TGCAGCGTTCGAGGTTCCTATGGCTACACCTTC
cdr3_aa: CSVRGSYGYTF

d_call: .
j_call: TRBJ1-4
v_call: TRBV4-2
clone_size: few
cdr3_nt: TGTGCCAGCAGCCAGCGACGGGGGAATGAAAAACTGTTTTTT
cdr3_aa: CASSQRRGNEKLFF

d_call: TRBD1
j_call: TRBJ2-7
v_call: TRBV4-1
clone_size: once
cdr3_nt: TGCGCCAGCAGCCAAGTCGGCAGGGGGCCTAACGAGCAGTACTTC
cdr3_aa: CASSQVGRGPNEQYF

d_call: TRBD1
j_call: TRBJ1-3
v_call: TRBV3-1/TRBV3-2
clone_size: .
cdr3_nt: TGTGCCAGCAGAAAGACAGGGAACGGAAACACCATATATTTT
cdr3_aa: CASRKTGNGNTIYF

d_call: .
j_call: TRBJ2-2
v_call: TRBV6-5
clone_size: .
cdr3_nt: TGTGCCAGCAGGTATGAGGACAGCTTGACCGGGGAGCTGTTTTTT
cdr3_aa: CASRYEDSLTGELFF

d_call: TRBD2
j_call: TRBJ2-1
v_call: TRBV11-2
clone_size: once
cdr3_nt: TGTGCCAGCAGCTTAAGAGGACTAGCGGATAATGAGCAGTTCTTC
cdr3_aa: CASSLRGLADNEQFF

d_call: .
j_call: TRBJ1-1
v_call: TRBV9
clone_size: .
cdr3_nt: TGTGCCAGCAGGTCGGGGGACACTGAAGCTTTCTTT
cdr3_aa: CASRSGDTEAFF

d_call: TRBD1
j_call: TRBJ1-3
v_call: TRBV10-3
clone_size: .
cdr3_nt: TGTGCCATCAGAAAGGACAGGGCGGGTGGAAACACCATATATTTT
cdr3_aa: CAIRKDRAGGNTIYF

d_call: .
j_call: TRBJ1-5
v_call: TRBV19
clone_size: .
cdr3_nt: TGTGCCAGTAGTATAGATCGGGGTCAGCCCCAGCATTTT
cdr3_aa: CASSIDRGQPQHF

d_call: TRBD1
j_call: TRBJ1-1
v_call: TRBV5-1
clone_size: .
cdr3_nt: TGCGCCAGCAGCGAACAGGGGGACACTGAAGCTTTCTTT
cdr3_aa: CASSEQGDTEAFF

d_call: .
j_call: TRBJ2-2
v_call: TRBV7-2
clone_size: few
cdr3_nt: TGTGCCAGCAGCTTAGTATGGAACACCGGGGAGCTGTTTTTT
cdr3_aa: CASSLVWNTGELFF

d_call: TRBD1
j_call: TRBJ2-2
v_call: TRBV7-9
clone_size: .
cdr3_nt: TGTGCCAGCAGAGGGACAGACAACACCGGGGAGCTGTTTTTT
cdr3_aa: CASRGTDNTGELFF

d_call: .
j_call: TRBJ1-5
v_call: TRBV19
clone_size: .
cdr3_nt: TGTGCCAGTAGTGCACAGGATCAGCCCCAGCATTTT
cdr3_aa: CASSAQDQPQHF